A selection of T cell receptor beta chains follows, all from one sample in a study of blood T cell repertoires in COVID-19. TCRdb's table, derived via immunoSEQ multiplex PCR, lists solely in-frame clones and lacks some. The sample has about 270,000 clones; about 87% are singletons. Material: PBMCs or T cells enriched from blood (not recorded which). The receptors derive from a woman aged 45 to 65 who had recovered from COVID-19. The CDR3 runs from the conserved cysteine through the conserved F or W. A D gene is named only where the DNA matches it firmly. Some rows have no size entry. The others give once, few or many, or a class for an expanded clone.

j_call | clone_size | d_call | v_call | cdr3_nt | cdr3_aa
TRBJ1-2 | NA | NA | TRBV5-1 | TGCGCCAGCAGCTCCCCTCCGACAGACTACACCTTC | CASSSPPTDYTF
TRBJ1-4 | NA | NA | TRBV28 | TGTGCCAGCACAGACACCTCAACTAATGAAAAACTGTTTTTT | CASTDTSTNEKLFF
TRBJ1-2 | NA | TRBD1 | TRBV7-8 | TGTGCCAGCAGCTTAGCAGGGGGCACCGCCTCGAATGGCTACACCTTC | CASSLAGGTASNGYTF
TRBJ2-2 | NA | TRBD2 | TRBV5-1 | TGCGCCAGCAGCTCAGGGACTAGCGGTACCGGGGAGCTGTTTTTT | CASSSGTSGTGELFF
TRBJ2-2 | NA | NA | TRBV6-2/TRBV6-3 | TGTGCCAGCAGTTACAGTGTGACAGAGAACACCGGGGAGCTGTTTTTT | CASSYSVTENTGELFF
TRBJ1-4 | NA | NA | TRBV7-8 | TGTGCCAGCAGCTTACCAGGGGCAGGGGAAAAACTGTTTTTT | CASSLPGAGEKLFF
TRBJ2-1 | few | NA | TRBV3-1/TRBV3-2 | TGTGCCAGCAGCCAAGATCGTAGGAGGCCTCACAATGAGCAGTTCTTC | CASSQDRRRPHNEQFF
TRBJ1-2 | once | TRBD1 | TRBV4-3 | TGCGCCAGCAGCCAAGACGTACGGGGACAGGGCAGGAATGGCTACACCTTC | CASSQDVRGQGRNGYTF
TRBJ2-1 | NA | NA | TRBV2 | TGTGCCAGCAGTGAAGAGGGAGGGGGTAACTACAATGAGCAGTTCTTC | CASSEEGGGNYNEQFF
TRBJ2-7 | NA | NA | TRBV18 | TGTGCCAGCTCACCGGGGGGATACTACGAGCAGTACTTC | CASSPGGYYEQYF
TRBJ2-6 | NA | NA | TRBV19 | TGTGCCAGCACCCTCAGGGTCTCTGGGGCCAACGTCCTGACTTTC | CASTLRVSGANVLTF
TRBJ2-1 | few | NA | TRBV4-3 | TGCGCCAGCAGCCAATTTAGTAGCGGAGCATACAATGAGCAGTTCTTC | CASSQFSSGAYNEQFF
TRBJ2-7 | NA | TRBD1 | TRBV14 | TGTGCCAGCAGCCAGGCCGGGACAGGGATTCAGTACTTC | CASSQAGTGIQYF
TRBJ2-7 | NA | TRBD1 | TRBV11-2 | TGTGCCAGCAGCGTAGGACAGGGGCCCTCCTACGAGCAGTACTTC | CASSVGQGPSYEQYF
TRBJ2-2 | once | NA | TRBV28 | TGTGCCACCCTTAAAAATACCGGGGAGCTGTTTTTT | CATLKNTGELFF
TRBJ1-1 | NA | NA | TRBV28 | TGTGCCAGCAGTTCAACAGGGCTAAACACTGAAGCTTTCTTT | CASSSTGLNTEAFF
TRBJ2-7 | NA | TRBD2 | TRBV24-1 | TGTGCCACCAGTGCGTTAGCGGGAGACGGCGAGCAGTACTTC | CATSALAGDGEQYF
TRBJ2-2 | NA | TRBD2 | TRBV13 | TGTGCCAGCAGCGACGGGACTAGCGGGAGTGGCGGGGAGCTGTTTTTT | CASSDGTSGSGGELFF
TRBJ2-7 | once | TRBD1 | TRBV5-6 | TGTGCCAGCAGCTCCGTCGACAGGGGTGAATGGTACGAGCAGTACTTC | CASSSVDRGEWYEQYF
TRBJ1-3 | NA | TRBD1 | TRBV15 | TGTGCCACCAGCAGGGGACGACAGGGCCTCTCTGGAAACACCATATATTTT | CATSRGRQGLSGNTIYF
TRBJ2-2 | NA | NA | TRBV9 | TGTGCCAGCAGCGTAAGTGTCGGGGAAGGCACCGGGGAACTGTTTTTT | CASSVSVGEGTGELFF
TRBJ1-5 | NA | TRBD1 | TRBV7-2 | TGTGCCAGCAGCGTACAGGGGGCTGGGCGCAATCAGCCCCAGCATTTT | CASSVQGAGRNQPQHF
TRBJ1-2 | few | TRBD1 | TRBV7-8 | TGTGCCAGCAGCCTAAGACAGGGAATACGCTATGGCTACACCTTC | CASSLRQGIRYGYTF
TRBJ2-7 | NA | NA | TRBV14 | TGTGCCAGCAGCCAGGTCGCGGGGGAGCAGTACTTC | CASSQVAGEQYF
TRBJ1-5 | NA | NA | TRBV28 | TGTGCCAGCAGTAAACAGGGTTTTCAGCCCCAGCATTTT | CASSKQGFQPQHF
TRBJ1-4 | once | NA | TRBV7-2 | TGTGCCAGCAGCTTGTTTCAAGGAGCTAATGAAAAACTGTTTTTT | CASSLFQGANEKLFF
TRBJ2-7 | NA | TRBD1 | TRBV5-1 | TGCGCCAGCAGCTATGGGACAGGGGGCGTCGAGCAGTACTTC | CASSYGTGGVEQYF
TRBJ2-7 | NA | NA | TRBV28 | TGTGCCAGCAGTTTGAGAGCCGAGCAGTACTTC | CASSLRAEQYF
TRBJ2-1 | NA | NA | TRBV28 | TGTGCCAGCAGTTTAGTCAGAAGCTCCTACAATGAGCAGTTCTTC | CASSLVRSSYNEQFF
TRBJ2-5 | NA | NA | TRBV24-1 | TGTGCCACCAGTGTCCAGGGGGGCGACGAGACCCAGTACTTC | CATSVQGGDETQYF
TRBJ2-4 | NA | TRBD1 | TRBV5-8 | TGTGCCAGCAGCGGGTCGAGGACAGGGGGCGAAAACATTCAGTACTTC | CASSGSRTGGENIQYF
TRBJ1-2 | NA | NA | TRBV11-2 | TGTGCCAGCAGCTTAGAGGGGCGGGGGCACACCTTC | CASSLEGRGHTF
TRBJ1-5 | NA | NA | TRBV28 | TGTGCCAGCAGTCAGGACAGTGGCAATCAGCCCCAGCATTTT | CASSQDSGNQPQHF
TRBJ1-3 | NA | TRBD1 | TRBV4-3 | TGCGCCAGCAGCCAAGATCGCTACAGGGGGTCAGGAAACACCATATATTTT | CASSQDRYRGSGNTIYF
TRBJ2-1 | NA | TRBD2 | TRBV7-9 | TGTGCCAGCAGCTTATTCGAGCGGGAGGGCAGGATCAATGAGCAGTTCTTC | CASSLFEREGRINEQFF
TRBJ1-2 | NA | NA | TRBV28 | TGTGCCAGCAGTCTCCTAATAGGGGTTAGTAACTATGGCTACACCTTC | CASSLLIGVSNYGYTF
TRBJ2-7 | NA | TRBD1 | TRBV5-1 | TGCGCCAGCAGCTTACTGGGACAGCTCTACGAGCAGTACTTC | CASSLLGQLYEQYF
TRBJ1-1 | NA | TRBD1 | TRBV19 | TGTGCCAGCCGAAAGCTTGGACAGGGGAGCACTGAAGCTTTCTTT | CASRKLGQGSTEAFF
TRBJ2-1 | NA | TRBD1 | TRBV30 | TGTGCCTGGGGGACAGGCGAGCAGTTCTTC | CAWGTGEQFF
TRBJ2-1 | NA | NA | TRBV29-1 | TGCAGCGTTGATCCCAGGGCAAGAGACAATGAGCAGTTCTTC | CSVDPRARDNEQFF
TRBJ2-2 | NA | TRBD2 | TRBV7-2 | TGTGCCAGCAGCTTTCTACCGGGAGGTTCCGGGGAGCTGTTTTTT | CASSFLPGGSGELFF
TRBJ2-7 | NA | TRBD2 | TRBV5-6 | TGTGCCAGCAGCCCCGGGACTAGTTCCTACGAGCAGTACTTC | CASSPGTSSYEQYF
TRBJ1-4 | NA | TRBD1 | TRBV18 | TGTGCCAGCTCACCACAGGGGGCCGATGAAAAACTGTTTTTT | CASSPQGADEKLFF
TRBJ1-6 | NA | NA | TRBV5-4 | TGTGCCAGCAGCTCGGACATTGGAAATTCACCCCTCCACTTT | CASSSDIGNSPLHF
TRBJ1-5 | NA | NA | TRBV19 | TGTGCCAGTAGTACACCCATAGATCGCGCGGGCAATCAGCCCCAGCATTTT | CASSTPIDRAGNQPQHF
TRBJ1-6 | NA | NA | TRBV4-1 | TGCGCCAGCAGCCAGCCCAGGGGATCACCCCTCCACTTT | CASSQPRGSPLHF
TRBJ2-1 | NA | TRBD2 | TRBV24-1 | TGTGCCACCAGACCCAGCGGGGGGGCTGAGCAGTTCTTC | CATRPSGGAEQFF
TRBJ1-3 | NA | TRBD1 | TRBV7-2 | TGTGCCAGCAGCTTAAGGGGGGGACAGGCGAACTCTGGAAACACCATATATTTT | CASSLRGGQANSGNTIYF
TRBJ2-3 | NA | NA | TRBV14 | TGTGCCAGCAGCCAGGGCGGGACAGTTAGCACAGATACGCAGTATTTT | CASSQGGTVSTDTQYF
TRBJ2-7 | NA | TRBD2 | TRBV10-3 | TGTGCCATCAGTGAGGGACTAGCGGGAGGCACGCAGTACTTC | CAISEGLAGGTQYF
TRBJ2-3 | NA | TRBD2 | TRBV18 | TGTGCCAGCTCAGCGGTAGGCGGGAGGGCAGATACGCAGTATTTT | CASSAVGGRADTQYF
TRBJ1-1 | once | NA | TRBV12-5 | TGTGCTAGTGGTTTGACTCGGAACACTGAAGCTTTCTTT | CASGLTRNTEAFF
TRBJ2-3 | NA | NA | TRBV7-2 | TGTGCCAGCAGCTTAGGAGCGACTAGCACAGATACGCAGTATTTT | CASSLGATSTDTQYF
TRBJ1-2 | NA | NA | TRBV30 | TGTGCCTGGAGTGTAGCAGGGTTTACTTTTGGCTACACCTTC | CAWSVAGFTFGYTF
TRBJ2-3 | NA | TRBD2 | TRBV19 | TGTGCCAGTAGTTCTAGCGGGAGGACTGATACGCAGTATTTT | CASSSSGRTDTQYF
TRBJ1-1 | NA | NA | TRBV5-1 | TGCGCCAGCAGCCCGATCGCGGGCGGGGGGACTGAAGCTTTCTTT | CASSPIAGGGTEAFF
TRBJ2-1 | NA | NA | TRBV11-3 | TGTGCCAGCAGCTCCTGGGAAGGGGGTCAGGTGTCTCGCTCCTACAATGAGCAGTTCTTC | CASSSWEGGQVSRSYNEQFF
TRBJ1-2 | NA | TRBD1 | TRBV7-2 | TGTGCCAGCAGCCAGGGACAGGAGACCTTCTATGGCTACACCTTC | CASSQGQETFYGYTF
TRBJ1-2 | NA | NA | TRBV10-1 | TGCGCCAGCCAAAGAGGACTGCGATATGGCTACACCTTC | CASQRGLRYGYTF